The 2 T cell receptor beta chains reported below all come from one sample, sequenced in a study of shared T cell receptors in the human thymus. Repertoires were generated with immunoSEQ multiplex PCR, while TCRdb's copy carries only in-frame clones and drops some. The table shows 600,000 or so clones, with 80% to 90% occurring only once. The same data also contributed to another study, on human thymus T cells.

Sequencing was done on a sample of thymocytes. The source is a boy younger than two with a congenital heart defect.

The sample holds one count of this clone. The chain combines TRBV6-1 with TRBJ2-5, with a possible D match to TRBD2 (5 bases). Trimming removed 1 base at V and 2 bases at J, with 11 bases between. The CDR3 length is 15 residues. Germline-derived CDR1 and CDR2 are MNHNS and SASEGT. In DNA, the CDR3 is TGTGCCAGCAGTGAAGGGACTGGCCCGCAAGAGACCCAGTACTTC. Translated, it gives CASSEGTGPQETQYF.

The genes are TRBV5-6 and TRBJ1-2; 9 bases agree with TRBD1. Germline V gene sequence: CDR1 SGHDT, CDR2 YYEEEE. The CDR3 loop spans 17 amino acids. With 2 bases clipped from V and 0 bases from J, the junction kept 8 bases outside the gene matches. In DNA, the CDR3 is TGTGCCAGCAGCTTACAGGGGGCGGCCCGACCTAACTATGGCTACACCTTC. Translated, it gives CASSLQGAARPNYGYTF.